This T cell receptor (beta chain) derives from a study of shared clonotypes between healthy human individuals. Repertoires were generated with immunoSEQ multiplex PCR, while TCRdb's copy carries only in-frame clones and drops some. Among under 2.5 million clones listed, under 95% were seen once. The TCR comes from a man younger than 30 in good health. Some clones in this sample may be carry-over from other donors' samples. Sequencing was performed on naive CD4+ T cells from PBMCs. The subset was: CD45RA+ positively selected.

The CDR3 reads CASSPPSLQETQYF. CDR3 nucleotides: TGTGCCAGCAGTCCACCCAGTTTACAAGAGACCCAGTACTTC. The rearrangement uses TRBV28 and TRBJ2-5, with unresolved D. V lost 5 bases and J 2 bases, leaving 12 bases between the germline ends. The V gene's germline CDR1 is MDHEN and CDR2 SYDVKM. The CDR3 length is 14 residues.